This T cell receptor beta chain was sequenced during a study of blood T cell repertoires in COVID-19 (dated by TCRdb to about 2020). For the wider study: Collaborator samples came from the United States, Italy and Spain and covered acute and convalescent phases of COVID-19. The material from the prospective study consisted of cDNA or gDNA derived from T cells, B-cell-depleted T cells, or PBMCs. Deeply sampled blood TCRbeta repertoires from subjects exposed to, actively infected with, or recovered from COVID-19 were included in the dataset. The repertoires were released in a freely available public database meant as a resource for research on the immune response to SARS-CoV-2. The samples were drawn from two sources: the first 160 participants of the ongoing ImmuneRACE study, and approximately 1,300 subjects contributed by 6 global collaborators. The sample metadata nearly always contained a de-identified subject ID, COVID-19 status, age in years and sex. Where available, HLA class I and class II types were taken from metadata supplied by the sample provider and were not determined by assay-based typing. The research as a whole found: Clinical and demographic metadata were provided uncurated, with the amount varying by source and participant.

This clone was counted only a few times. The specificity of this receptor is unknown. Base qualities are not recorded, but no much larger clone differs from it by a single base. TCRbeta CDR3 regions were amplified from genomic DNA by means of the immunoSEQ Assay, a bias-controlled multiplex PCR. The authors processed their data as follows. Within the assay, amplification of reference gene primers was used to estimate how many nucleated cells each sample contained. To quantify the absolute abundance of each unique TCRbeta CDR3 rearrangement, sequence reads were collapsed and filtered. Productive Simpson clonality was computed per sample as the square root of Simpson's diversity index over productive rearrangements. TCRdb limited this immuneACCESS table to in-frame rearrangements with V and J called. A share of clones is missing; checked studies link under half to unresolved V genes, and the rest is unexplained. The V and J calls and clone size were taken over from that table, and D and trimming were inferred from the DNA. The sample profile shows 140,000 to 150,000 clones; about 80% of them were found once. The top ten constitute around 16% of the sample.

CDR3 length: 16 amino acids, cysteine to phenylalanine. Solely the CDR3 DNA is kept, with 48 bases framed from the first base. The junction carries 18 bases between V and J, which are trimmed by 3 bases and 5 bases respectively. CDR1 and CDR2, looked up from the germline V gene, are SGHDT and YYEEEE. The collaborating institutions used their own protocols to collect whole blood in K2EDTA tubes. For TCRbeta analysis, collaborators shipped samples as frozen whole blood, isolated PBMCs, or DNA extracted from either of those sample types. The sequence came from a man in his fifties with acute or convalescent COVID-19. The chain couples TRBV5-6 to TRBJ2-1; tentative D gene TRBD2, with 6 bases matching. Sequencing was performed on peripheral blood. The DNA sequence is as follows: TGTGCCAGCAGCTCGTACGCGGGACGCGGGCACAATGAGCAGTTCTTC. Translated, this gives CASSSYAGRGHNEQFF. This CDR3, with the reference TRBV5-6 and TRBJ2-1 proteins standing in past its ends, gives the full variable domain DAGVTQSPTHLIKTRGQQVTLRCSPKSGHDTVSWYQQALGQGPQFIFQYYEEEERQRGNFPDRFSGHQFPNYSSELNVNALLLGDSALYLCASSSYAGRGHNEQFFGPGTRLTVL.